Listed below are T cell receptor beta chains from one sample, sequenced in a study of T-cell memory formation after mild COVID-19. TCRdb reprocessed the 5' RACE reads via MiXCR and lists one record per CDR3 protein. The repertoire consists of roughly 620,000 distinct CDR3 sequences, with about a sixth occurring once and the leading ten covering about 12%. The sample taken for sequencing was PBMCs or a T cell subset sorted from them (not recorded which). The receptors derive from an adult woman who had mild COVID-19 (a few samples of this study predate the infection). Cell type and time point are not known. The conserved cysteine and the conserved F or W are not part of the CDR3 here. The order of the fields is clone size, V gene, J gene, CDR3 protein. Expanded clones are given a class, and other clones once, few, many or no size at all.

abundance: few
v_gene: TRBV27
j_gene: TRBJ1-5
CDR3aa: ASSLSPGNQPQH

abundance: .
v_gene: TRBV20-1
j_gene: TRBJ1-5
CDR3aa: SAPGTPYNQPQH

abundance: few
v_gene: TRBV18
j_gene: TRBJ2-5
CDR3aa: ASSPYDRPTQY

abundance: few
v_gene: TRBV5-1
j_gene: TRBJ2-3
CDR3aa: ASSIQGARPDTQY

abundance: .
v_gene: TRBV9
j_gene: TRBJ2-7
CDR3aa: ASSVEAGGLYEQY

abundance: few
v_gene: TRBV6-2/TRBV6-3
j_gene: TRBJ1-5
CDR3aa: ASKGYSNQPQH

abundance: .
v_gene: TRBV10-2
j_gene: TRBJ2-2
CDR3aa: ASSDGLAGATGELF

abundance: few
v_gene: TRBV10-3
j_gene: TRBJ2-7
CDR3aa: AISDVGGLNEQY

abundance: .
v_gene: TRBV11-3
j_gene: TRBJ2-5
CDR3aa: ASSLDLLGLAGGETQY

abundance: .
v_gene: TRBV6-2/TRBV6-3
j_gene: TRBJ1-5
CDR3aa: ASSRRWGYSNQPQH

abundance: few
v_gene: TRBV7-2
j_gene: TRBJ2-7
CDR3aa: ASSRVSSGEQY

abundance: few
v_gene: TRBV5-1
j_gene: TRBJ2-4
CDR3aa: ASSLSGWTALAKNIQY

abundance: .
v_gene: TRBV6-5
j_gene: TRBJ2-3
CDR3aa: ASSSPSGSTDTQY

abundance: few
v_gene: TRBV10-3
j_gene: TRBJ2-7
CDR3aa: AISDSGQDSYEQY

abundance: many
v_gene: TRBV9
j_gene: TRBJ1-6
CDR3aa: ASSPGSSYNSPLH

abundance: .
v_gene: TRBV15
j_gene: TRBJ2-1
CDR3aa: ATKRDRGHYNEQF

abundance: .
v_gene: TRBV27
j_gene: TRBJ2-7
CDR3aa: ASSSLPGLVPYEQY

abundance: few
v_gene: TRBV6-5
j_gene: TRBJ2-5
CDR3aa: ASSPPSGEETQY

abundance: many
v_gene: TRBV18
j_gene: TRBJ2-7
CDR3aa: ASSPRTESYEQY

abundance: few
v_gene: TRBV7-9
j_gene: TRBJ1-4
CDR3aa: ASSSQGAAGEKLF

abundance: .
v_gene: TRBV6-5
j_gene: TRBJ2-5
CDR3aa: ASSSPGAETQY

abundance: .
v_gene: TRBV10-3
j_gene: TRBJ2-1
CDR3aa: AISGGTGTYNEQF

abundance: .
v_gene: TRBV7-9
j_gene: TRBJ2-1
CDR3aa: ASSLGLVVRDEQF

abundance: .
v_gene: TRBV5-1
j_gene: TRBJ2-3
CDR3aa: ASSPTKSTSDTQY

abundance: .
v_gene: TRBV19
j_gene: TRBJ2-5
CDR3aa: ASAGSGETQY

abundance: .
v_gene: TRBV7-9
j_gene: TRBJ2-1
CDR3aa: ASSSGTYSSYNEQF

abundance: few
v_gene: TRBV7-3
j_gene: TRBJ2-1
CDR3aa: ASSLTPVGYEQF

abundance: .
v_gene: TRBV3-1
j_gene: TRBJ2-3
CDR3aa: ASSQVFTDTQY

abundance: few
v_gene: TRBV18
j_gene: TRBJ2-1
CDR3aa: ASSPNSNNEQF